The T cell receptor beta chain described here comes from a study of metastatic and nonmetastatic thyroid tumors. Whole-study context: Malignant thyroid and benign thyroid patients provided blood and tumor or nodule tissue whose repertoires were compared.

All patients were untreated before thyroid surgery. This clone appeared a single time. Its matching antigen is unknown. The germline V gene encodes CDR1 DFQATT and CDR2 SNEGSKA (reference sequence). The CDR3 is 14 amino acids. V dropped 5 bases and J dropped 6 bases, with 19 bases sitting between them. Per the original methods: CDR3 was compared across clinicopathological groups, and the resulting differences were used to build a distant-metastasis classifier for papillary thyroid cancer. TCRdb recomputed clones from the PCR reads via MiXCR. TCRdb's processing, not the study's, gives the V and J calls here. The table shows roughly 7,400 clones, with approximately 40% occurring only once. Broader study findings: Malignant thyroid tumors reportedly had TCR beta diversity that was significantly higher than in benign nodules, in blood and tumor.

This chain joins TRBV20-1 and TRBJ2-5; tentatively, D is TRBD1 (5 bases). The sequence came from a female donor with papillary thyroid cancer or a benign thyroid nodule (not recorded which). Some clones in this sample may be carry-over from other donors' samples. The sample consisted of tumor tissue. In DNA form, the CDR3 reads TGCAGTGCTGATGACGTCGCAGGGCTCCAGACCCAGTACTTC. This codes for CSADDVAGLQTQYF.